These 28 T cell receptor beta chains originate from one sample sequenced in a study of OX40 agonist ivuxolimab in advanced cancers. TCRdb keeps only in-frame clones here, not all; method: immunoSEQ multiplex PCR. The table lists around 83,000 clones, roughly 80% of them singletons, with under 8% in the top ten. The sample here was CD4+ or CD8+ T cells sorted from blood, taken in a trial of the OX40 agonist ivuxolimab. Receptor source: an adult with an advanced solid tumor such as melanoma, head and neck, liver or kidney cancer.

This chain joins TRBV4-2 and TRBJ2-5; D perhaps matches TRBD1 (5 bases). From germline, CDR1 is LGHNA and CDR2 YNFKEQ. The CDR3 loop spans 16 amino acids. V lost 0 bases and J 2 bases, leaving 13 bases between the germline ends. CDR3 nucleotide sequence: TGTGCCAGCAGCCAAGAGGGTTTGGGGCCGCAAGAGACCCAGTACTTC. Its translation is CASSQEGLGPQETQYF.

The V and J genes are TRBV6-5 and TRBJ2-2, with 8 bases fitting TRBD1. This CDR3 is built from 15 residues. In germline, CDR1 is MNHEY, CDR2 SVGAGI. V gave up 5 bases and J gave up 6 bases; unmatched junction bases: 8. The CDR3 region is CASSPDRGRAGELFF. CDR3 nucleotide sequence: TGTGCCAGCAGTCCCGACAGGGGTCGCGCCGGGGAGCTGTTTTTT.

The CDR3: CASTPGQGFFYEQYF. The CDR3 nucleotides are TGTGCCAGCACCCCGGGACAGGGCTTTTTCTACGAGCAGTACTTC. This chain joins TRBV7-2 and TRBJ2-5, with 9 nucleotides matching TRBD1. The J call may be in error: the DNA end matches TRBJ2-7 better. Germline lookup yields CDR1 SGHTA and CDR2 FQGNSA. This CDR3 has 15 residues.

The sample holds one count of this clone. CDR3: CASSLWGGAENSPLHF. CDR3 nucleotides: TGTGCCAGCAGCTTGTGGGGAGGGGCAGAAAATTCACCCCTCCACTTT. J is TRBJ1-6 and V is TRBV5-8; D might be TRBD1 (5 bases). Trimming took 1 base from V and 7 from J, leaving 15 bases between them. The CDR3 covers 16 residues. In germline, CDR1 is SGHTS, CDR2 YDEGEE.

CDR3: CAIRGSGSSYEQYF. As DNA, the CDR3 is TGTGCCATCAGGGGTAGCGGTAGCTCCTACGAGCAGTACTTC. This rearrangement joins TRBV10-3 to TRBJ2-7; a weak D match, TRBD2 (6 bases). Trimming stripped 6 bases from V and 0 bases from J, with 12 bases between. Germline V gene data show CDR1 as ENHRY and CDR2 as SYGVKD. The length of the CDR3 is 14 residues.

The chain carries TRBV27 and TRBJ1-5; D not resolved. The CDR3 has 15 amino acids. The V end lost 7 bases, the J end lost 3 bases, and 16 bases lay between the germline ends. Germline V lookup: CDR1 MNHEY, CDR2 SMNVEV (reference sequence). The CDR3 loop reads CASKEVPNLNQPQHF. In DNA, the CDR3 is TGTGCCAGCAAGGAGGTTCCTAACCTCAATCAGCCCCAGCATTTT.

V usage is TRBV6-6 and J usage is TRBJ1-1; weak D call: TRBD1 (6 bases). Between the trimmed V and J ends, which lost 2 bases and 1 base, there was a span of 11 bases. CDR3 length equals 15 residues. Germline V CDR1 and CDR2: MNHNY, SVGAGI (reference sequence). CDR3: CASSYEGGENTEAFF. The CDR3 nucleotides are TGTGCCAGCAGTTACGAGGGGGGAGAGAACACTGAAGCTTTCTTT.

V usage is TRBV11-1 and J usage is TRBJ2-1; maybe TRBD2 (5 bases). CDR3 length equals 11 residues. V shed 5 bases and J shed 8 bases, with 7 bases lying between them. The germline CDR1 and CDR2 sequences are SGHAT and FQDESV (reference sequence). CDR3 coding DNA: TGTGCCAGCAGCCCTAGCTATGAGCAGTTCTTC. It encodes CASSPSYEQFF.

This chain joins TRBV5-1 and TRBJ2-7; 8 nucleotides align to TRBD1. The ends lost 3 bases at V and 5 bases at J; junction bases unmatched: 4. The CDR3 spans 13 residues. Germline CDR1 SGHRS, CDR2 YFSETQ. CDR3 sequence reads: CASSWTGRNEQYF. CDR3 nucleotides: TGCGCCAGCAGCTGGACAGGGCGGAACGAGCAGTACTTC.

The gene calls are TRBV30 and TRBJ1-2; D not certain. The CDR3 is 13 residues long. V lost 2 bases to trimming and J lost 4 bases, with 11 bases between them. Germline V gene data show CDR1 as GTSNPN and CDR2 as SVGIG (reference sequence). The CDR3 sequence: CAWSPTGGYGYTF. CDR3 bases: TGTGCCTGGAGTCCGACGGGCGGCTATGGCTACACCTTC.

The rearrangement uses TRBV10-3 and TRBJ2-3; D not resolved. Trimming removed 4 bases at V and 2 bases at J, with 10 bases between. This CDR3 contains 14 residues. Germline V gives CDR1 ENHRY, CDR2 SYGVKD. In DNA form, the CDR3 reads TGTGCCATCAGTGGCCAGCTAGACACAGATACGCAGTATTTT. This gives the protein CAISGQLDTDTQYF.

The V call is TRBV5-6, the J call TRBJ2-1; D is unresolved. Trimming pared 0 bases from V and 16 bases from J, leaving 17 bases between. CDR3 length equals 13 residues. Germline-derived CDR1 and CDR2 are SGHDT and YYEEEE. CDR3 nucleotides: TGTGCCAGCAGCTTGGGGCGCGGCGGCGGAGACTTCTTC. This encodes CASSLGRGGGDFF. Full variable domain (outside the CDR3, taken from reference TRBV5-6 and TRBJ2-1): DAGVTQSPTHLIKTRGQQVTLRCSPKSGHDTVSWYQQALGQGPQFIFQYYEEEERQRGNFPDRFSGHQFPNYSSELNVNALLLGDSALYLCASSLGRGGGDFFGPGTRLTVL.

This rearrangement joins TRBV6-1 to TRBJ1-1; TRBD1 matches 9 bases. This CDR3 has 15 residues. The junction had 10 bases not matched to a gene; V was cut back by 6 bases and J by 5 bases. CDR1 is MNHNS and CDR2 is SASEGT in the germline V gene. The CDR3 DNA follows: TGTGCCAGCAGAGTAGGAGGACAGGGGAGGACTGAAGCTTTCTTT. It yields the protein CASRVGGQGRTEAFF.

The V and J genes are TRBV7-9 and TRBJ1-4, with TRBD1 matching over 10 bases. The trim removed 4 bases at V and 6 bases at J, leaving 2 bases unmatched. The CDR3 length is 14 residues. The germline gives CDR1 SEHNR, CDR2 FQNEAQ (reference sequence). CDR3 loop: CASSYGTGDEKLFF. CDR3 DNA sequence: TGTGCCAGCAGCTACGGGACAGGGGATGAAAAACTGTTTTTT. Full variable domain (outside the CDR3, taken from reference TRBV7-9 and TRBJ1-4): DTGVSQNPRHKITKRGQNVTFRCDPISEHNRLYWYRQTLGQGPEFLTYFQNEAQLEKSRLLSDRFSAERPKGSFSTLEIQRTEQGDSAMYLCASSYGTGDEKLFFGSGTQLSVL.

This chain links TRBV7-8 with TRBJ2-7, with TRBD2 as a possible D gene (6 bases). Trimming shortened V by 3 bases and J by 5 bases, and 11 bases separated the two germline ends. From germline, CDR1 is SGHVS and CDR2 FQNEAQ. CDR3 size: 13 residues. CDR3 coding DNA: TGTGCCAGCAGCTTTACCGGGGGAAACGAGCAGTACTTC. Protein: CASSFTGGNEQYF.

The table lists this clone with a count of one. The rearrangement uses TRBV19 and TRBJ2-3; D unclear. This CDR3 contains 15 residues. V was cut by 3 bases and J by 5 bases, with 15 bases left in between. The germline CDR1 and CDR2 sequences are LNHDA and SQIVND (reference sequence). CDR3 protein: CASSIRIEAGDTQYF. The CDR3 nucleotides read TGTGCCAGTAGTATCCGGATAGAAGCAGGAGATACGCAGTATTTT.

A single count supports this clone. V usage is TRBV19 and J usage is TRBJ1-5; no firm D call. Germline CDR1 is LNHDA and CDR2 is SQIVND (reference sequence). There are 13 residues in the CDR3. V lost 8 bases and J lost 2, with 10 bases in between. CDR3 sequence: CASSDTRNQPQHF. CDR3 sequence (DNA): TGTGCCAGTTCAGACACTCGCAATCAGCCCCAGCATTTT.

This sequence joins TRBV13 and TRBJ2-5, with 9 positions matching TRBD2. With the DNA end fitting TRBJ2-7 better, the J assignment may be wrong. Germline V lookup: CDR1 PRHDT, CDR2 FYEKMQ (reference sequence). The CDR3 loop spans 14 amino acids. CDR3 coding DNA: TGTGCCAGCAGCTTGGGACTAGCCTCCTACGAGCAGTACTTC. As protein: CASSLGLASYEQYF.

V gene TRBV15 combines with J gene TRBJ1-2, with D possibly TRBD1 on 5 matching bases. The CDR3 is made up of 17 amino acids. Germline V CDR1 and CDR2: LNHNV, YYDKDF (reference sequence). V was cut by 0 bases and J by 0 bases, with 14 bases left in between. The CDR3 DNA reads as TGTGCCACCAGCAGAGACTTAGCAGGGATATCTAACTATGGCTACACCTTC. It specifies CATSRDLAGISNYGYTF.

This clone was seen a handful of times. The chain uses TRBV5-1 and TRBJ1-3; D perhaps matches TRBD1 (6 bases). The CDR3 is 16 residues long. Germline CDR1 reads SGHRS; CDR2 reads YFSETQ. Trimming stripped 2 bases from V and 2 bases from J, with 14 bases between. The CDR3, as DNA: TGCGCCAGCAGCTTCGAAGTGGGGGCGGCTGGAAACACCATATATTTT. It is translated as CASSFEVGAAGNTIYF.

The rearrangement links TRBV5-1 to TRBJ2-3; no definite D call. Trimming removed 0 bases from V and 1 base from J, with 9 bases in between. Germline values: CDR1 SGHRS, CDR2 YFSETQ. The CDR3 runs to 15 residues. CDR3 sequence reads: CASSLESSRTDTQYF. For the CDR3, the DNA is TGCGCCAGCAGCTTGGAGAGTTCCCGCACAGATACGCAGTATTTT.

In its sample, this clone was seen once. The rearrangement links TRBV7-9 to TRBJ2-7; 12 positions match TRBD1. With 3 bases clipped from V and 1 base from J, the junction kept 10 bases outside the gene matches. Per germline, CDR1 SEHNR and CDR2 FQNEAQ (reference sequence). The length of the CDR3 is 18 residues. The CDR3 loop is CASSFPTGQGAKSYEQYF. The CDR3 region has the DNA TGTGCCAGCAGCTTTCCGACGGGACAGGGGGCGAAGTCCTACGAGCAGTACTTC. Based on the CDR3 plus reference TRBV7-9 and TRBJ2-7, the full variable domain is DTGVSQNPRHKITKRGQNVTFRCDPISEHNRLYWYRQTLGQGPEFLTYFQNEAQLEKSRLLSDRFSAERPKGSFSTLEIQRTEQGDSAMYLCASSFPTGQGAKSYEQYFGPGTRLTVT.

The chain couples TRBV15 to TRBJ2-1; D gene unclear. The CDR3 is 13 amino acids. Trimming removed 1 base at V and 6 bases at J, with 7 bases between. Germline values: CDR1 LNHNV, CDR2 YYDKDF (reference sequence). The CDR3 is CATSRGTVNEQFF. The CDR3 bases are TGTGCCACCAGCAGAGGGACCGTCAATGAGCAGTTCTTC. Full variable domain (outside the CDR3, taken from reference TRBV15 and TRBJ2-1): DAMVIQNPRYQVTQFGKPVTLSCSQTLNHNVMYWYQQKSSQAPKLLFHYYDKDFNNEADTPDNFQSRRPNTSFCFLDIRSPGLGDTAMYLCATSRGTVNEQFFGPGTRLTVL.

The chain recombines TRBV7-9 with TRBJ2-2; unclear D gene. Germline V gives CDR1 SEHNR, CDR2 FQNEAQ (reference sequence). Trimming took 2 bases from V and 6 from J, leaving 7 bases between them. The CDR3 consists of 13 residues. This chain's CDR3 is CASSLLQSGELFF. The CDR3 DNA is TGTGCCAGCAGCTTACTTCAGTCCGGGGAGCTGTTTTTT.

The rearrangement joins TRBV11-3 to TRBJ2-1; D is ambiguous. There are 13 residues in the CDR3. V was cut by 1 base and J by 9 bases, with 10 bases left in between. Germline V gene sequence: CDR1 SGHNT, CDR2 YENEEA. The CDR3 is CASSLADWSEQFF. CDR3 bases: TGTGCCAGCAGCTTAGCCGACTGGAGTGAGCAGTTCTTC.

The genes are TRBV6-6 and TRBJ1-2, with TRBD1 as a possible D gene (5 bases). Trimming cost V 0 bases and J 8 bases, with 13 bases left between them. The CDR3 loop spans 14 amino acids. Germline V gene lookup returns CDR1 MNHNY and CDR2 SVGAGI (reference sequence). In DNA form, the CDR3 reads TGTGCCAGCAGTTACTCGAGCCAGGGCTTGGGCTACACCTTC. Translated, it gives CASSYSSQGLGYTF.

This clone has a single count. J is TRBJ2-1 and V is TRBV14; TRBD2 matches at 14 bases. Germline V gene sequence: CDR1 SGHDN, CDR2 FVKESK. The CDR3 covers 15 residues. V shed 8 bases, J shed 0 bases, and the junction held 0 bases outside the gene matches. The CDR3 here is CASGTSGSSYNEQFF. CDR3 nucleotides: TGTGCCAGCGGGACTAGCGGGAGCTCCTACAATGAGCAGTTCTTC. The complete variable domain, with remaining parts taken from reference TRBV14 and TRBJ2-1, reads EAGVTQFPSHSVIEKGQTVTLRCDPISGHDNLYWYRRVMGKEIKFLLHFVKESKQDESGMPNNRFLAERTGGTYSTLKVQPAELEDSGVYFCASGTSGSSYNEQFFGPGTRLTVL.

This clone has just one count. The CDR3 nucleotides read TGTGCCAGCAGTTTAGGGAGCGGGTATGGCTACACCTTC. It translates to CASSLGSGYGYTF. The rearrangement links TRBV27 to TRBJ1-2; no reliable D call. The V end was cut by 2 bases, the J end by 5 bases, with 9 bases between. Germline V CDR1 and CDR2: MNHEY, SMNVEV (reference sequence). This CDR3 has 13 amino acids.